The source of this TCR beta chain is a study of T cell changes during pregnancy in multiple sclerosis. Sequenced by immunoSEQ multiplex PCR; TCRdb stores in-frame clones only, minus some. The profile covers about 60,000 clones, with roughly nine tenths appearing a single time and about 0.76% taken by the ten largest. CDR3 length: 14 residues. In germline, CDR1 is SGHTA, CDR2 FQGTGA. Trimming cost V 5 bases and J 4 bases; bases outside gene matches: 7. The genes are TRBV7-3 and TRBJ1-1; 7 nucleotides match TRBD1. The receptor was isolated from a female donor with multiple sclerosis, enrolled in a pregnancy study. Sequenced material: CD4+ T cells from peripheral blood mononuclear cells, taken in the first trimester of pregnancy. The chain's CDR3 is CASSMTGFGTEAFF. The CDR3 nucleotides are TGTGCCAGCAGCATGACAGGGTTTGGCACTGAAGCTTTCTTT.